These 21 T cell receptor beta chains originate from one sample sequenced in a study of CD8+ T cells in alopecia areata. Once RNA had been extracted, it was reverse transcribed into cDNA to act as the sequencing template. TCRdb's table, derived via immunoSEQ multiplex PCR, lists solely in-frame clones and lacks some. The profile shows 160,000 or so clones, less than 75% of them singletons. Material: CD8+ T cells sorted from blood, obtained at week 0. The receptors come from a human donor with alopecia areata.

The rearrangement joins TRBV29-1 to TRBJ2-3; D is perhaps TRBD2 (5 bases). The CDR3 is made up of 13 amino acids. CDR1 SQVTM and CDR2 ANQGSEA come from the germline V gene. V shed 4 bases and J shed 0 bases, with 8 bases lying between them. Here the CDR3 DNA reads TGCAGCGTTGCCGGGGAGAGCACAGATACGCAGTATTTT. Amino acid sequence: CSVAGESTDTQYF.

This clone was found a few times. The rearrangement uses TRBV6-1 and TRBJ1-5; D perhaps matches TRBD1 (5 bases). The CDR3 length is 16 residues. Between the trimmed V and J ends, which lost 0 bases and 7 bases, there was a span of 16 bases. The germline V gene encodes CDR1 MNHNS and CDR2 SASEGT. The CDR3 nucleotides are TGTGCCAGCAGTGAAGCGCCGGGGACGAACCTGCAGCCCCAGCATTTT. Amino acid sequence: CASSEAPGTNLQPQHF.

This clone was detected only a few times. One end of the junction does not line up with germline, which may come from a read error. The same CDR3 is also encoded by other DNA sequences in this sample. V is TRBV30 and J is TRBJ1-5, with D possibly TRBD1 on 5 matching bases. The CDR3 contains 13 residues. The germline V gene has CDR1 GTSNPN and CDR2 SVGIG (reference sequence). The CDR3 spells CAWGHDSNQPQHF. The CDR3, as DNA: TGTGCCTGGGGACACGATAGCAATCAGCCCCAACATTTT.

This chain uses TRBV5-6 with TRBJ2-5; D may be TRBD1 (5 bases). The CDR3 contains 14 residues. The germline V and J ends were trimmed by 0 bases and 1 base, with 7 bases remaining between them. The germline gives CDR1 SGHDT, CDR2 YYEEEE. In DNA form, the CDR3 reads TGTGCCAGCAGCTTGGGACAGTCCCAAGAGACCCAGTACTTC. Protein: CASSLGQSQETQYF.

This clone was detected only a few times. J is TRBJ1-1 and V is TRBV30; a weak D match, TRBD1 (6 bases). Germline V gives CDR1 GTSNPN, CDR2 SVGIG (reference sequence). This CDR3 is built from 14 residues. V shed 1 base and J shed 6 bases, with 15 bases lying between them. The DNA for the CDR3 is TGTGCCTGGAGTGGGGCAGGGGCATATGCTGAAGCTTTCTTT. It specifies CAWSGAGAYAEAFF.

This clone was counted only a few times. The CDR3 DNA follows: TGCAGCGTGGATAGCGGGACTAGCACAGATACGCAGTATTTT. It yields the protein CSVDSGTSTDTQYF. This chain joins TRBV29-1 and TRBJ2-3, with 8 bases fitting TRBD2. Germline CDR1 is SQVTM and CDR2 is ANQGSEA. V gave up 6 bases and J gave up 0 bases; unmatched junction bases: 5. This CDR3 has 14 amino acids.

For the CDR3, the DNA is TGTGCCATCAGTTCTACCCGAACAGGGGCTGGATACAATGAGCAGTTCTTC. The encoded protein is CAISSTRTGAGYNEQFF. The J gene is TRBJ2-1, the V gene TRBV10-3; the match to TRBD1 covers 7 bases. CDR1 and CDR2 from the germline V gene are ENHRY and SYGVKD. There are 17 residues in the CDR3. With V trimmed by 5 bases and J by 4 bases, 14 bases remained unmatched.

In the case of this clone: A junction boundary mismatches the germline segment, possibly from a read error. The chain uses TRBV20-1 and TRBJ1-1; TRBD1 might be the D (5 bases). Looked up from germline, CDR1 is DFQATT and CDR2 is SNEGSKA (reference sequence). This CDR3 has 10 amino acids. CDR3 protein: CSASGTAGGF. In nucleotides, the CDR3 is TGCAGTGCTAGCGGTACGGCTGGGGGTTTT.

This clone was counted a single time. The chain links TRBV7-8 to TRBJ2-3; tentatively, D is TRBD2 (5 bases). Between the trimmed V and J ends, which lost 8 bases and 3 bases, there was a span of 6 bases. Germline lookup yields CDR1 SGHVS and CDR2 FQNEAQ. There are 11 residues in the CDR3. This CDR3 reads CASEGTDTQYF. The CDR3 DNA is TGTGCCAGCGAGGGTACAGATACGCAGTATTTT.

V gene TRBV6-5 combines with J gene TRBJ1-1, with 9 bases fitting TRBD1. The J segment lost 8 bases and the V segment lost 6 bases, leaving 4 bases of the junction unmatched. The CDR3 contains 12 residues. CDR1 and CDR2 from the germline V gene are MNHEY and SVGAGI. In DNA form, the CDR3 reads TGTGCCAGCAGGGACGGGACAGGGGAAGCTTTCTTT. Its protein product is CASRDGTGEAFF.

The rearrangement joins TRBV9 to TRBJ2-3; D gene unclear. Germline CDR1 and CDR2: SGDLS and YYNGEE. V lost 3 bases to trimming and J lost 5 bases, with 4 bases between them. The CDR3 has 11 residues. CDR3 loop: CASSGLDTQYF. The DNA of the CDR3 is TGTGCCAGCAGCGGATTAGATACGCAGTATTTT.

The DNA for the CDR3 is TGCGCCAGCAGCTTGGAAGGGCTCGCCTACGAGCAGTACTTC. It specifies CASSLEGLAYEQYF. The chain recombines TRBV5-1 with TRBJ2-7; no reliable D call. CDR3 length: 14 amino acids. The germline V gene encodes CDR1 SGHRS and CDR2 YFSETQ. Trimming stripped 0 bases from V and 2 bases from J, with 9 bases between.

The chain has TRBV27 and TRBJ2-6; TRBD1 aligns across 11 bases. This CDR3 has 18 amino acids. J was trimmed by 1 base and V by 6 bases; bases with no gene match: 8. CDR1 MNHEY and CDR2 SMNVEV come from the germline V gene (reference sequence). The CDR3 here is CASSPWDRGMSGANVLTF. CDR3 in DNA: TGTGCCAGCAGCCCTTGGGACAGGGGGATGTCTGGGGCCAACGTCCTGACTTTC.

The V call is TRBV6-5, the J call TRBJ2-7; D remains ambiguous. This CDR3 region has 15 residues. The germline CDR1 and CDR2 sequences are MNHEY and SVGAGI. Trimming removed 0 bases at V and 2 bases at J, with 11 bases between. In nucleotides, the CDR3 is TGTGCCAGCAGTTACTCGAATACAGCAGCCTACGAGCAGTACTTC. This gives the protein CASSYSNTAAYEQYF.

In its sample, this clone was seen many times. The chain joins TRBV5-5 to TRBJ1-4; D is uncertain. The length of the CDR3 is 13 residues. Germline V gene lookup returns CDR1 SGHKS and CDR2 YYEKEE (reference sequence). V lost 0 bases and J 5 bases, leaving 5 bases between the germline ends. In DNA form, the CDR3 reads TGTGCCAGCAGCTTGGACACAAATGAAAAACTGTTTTTT. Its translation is CASSLDTNEKLFF. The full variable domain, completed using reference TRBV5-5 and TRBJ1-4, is DAGVTQSPTHLIKTRGQQVTLRCSPISGHKSVSWYQQVLGQGPQFIFQYYEKEERGRGNFPDRFSARQFPNYSSELNVNALLLGDSALYLCASSLDTNEKLFFGSGTQLSVL.

CDR3 protein: CASSEAAGNEQYF. CDR3 DNA sequence: TGTGCCAGCAGTGAAGCGGCAGGTAACGAGCAGTACTTC. V usage is TRBV2 and J usage is TRBJ2-7; D gene ambiguous. V was shortened by 0 bases and J by 5 bases, with 8 bases between the two germline ends. The CDR3 sequence is 13 residues long. Germline-derived CDR1 and CDR2 are SNHLY and FYNNEI.

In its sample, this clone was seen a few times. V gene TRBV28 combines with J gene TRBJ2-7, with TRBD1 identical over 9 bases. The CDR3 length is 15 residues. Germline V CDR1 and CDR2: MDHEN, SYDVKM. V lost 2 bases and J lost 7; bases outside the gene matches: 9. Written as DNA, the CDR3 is TGTGCCAGCAGTTTACCGGGACAGGGTCGAGGGGAGCAGTACTTC. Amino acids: CASSLPGQGRGEQYF.

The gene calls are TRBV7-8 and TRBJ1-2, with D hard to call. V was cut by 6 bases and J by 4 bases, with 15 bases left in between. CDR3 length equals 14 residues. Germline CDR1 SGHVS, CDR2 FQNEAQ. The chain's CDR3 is CASSDLGSGYGYTF. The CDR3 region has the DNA TGTGCCAGCAGTGACCTGGGGTCCGGCTATGGCTACACCTTC.

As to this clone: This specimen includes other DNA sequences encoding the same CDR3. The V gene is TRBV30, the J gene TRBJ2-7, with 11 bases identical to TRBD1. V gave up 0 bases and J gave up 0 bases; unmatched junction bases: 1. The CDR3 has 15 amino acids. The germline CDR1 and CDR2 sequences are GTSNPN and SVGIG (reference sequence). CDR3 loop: CAWSVGTGGSYEQYF. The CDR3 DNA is TGTGCCTGGAGTGTAGGGACAGGGGGCTCCTACGAGCAGTACTTC.

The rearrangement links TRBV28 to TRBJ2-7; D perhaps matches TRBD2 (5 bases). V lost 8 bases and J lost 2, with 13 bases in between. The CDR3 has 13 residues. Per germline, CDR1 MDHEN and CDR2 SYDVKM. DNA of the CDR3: TGTGCCAGCGAACCTCCCGGGGCCTACGAGCAGTACTTC. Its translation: CASEPPGAYEQYF.

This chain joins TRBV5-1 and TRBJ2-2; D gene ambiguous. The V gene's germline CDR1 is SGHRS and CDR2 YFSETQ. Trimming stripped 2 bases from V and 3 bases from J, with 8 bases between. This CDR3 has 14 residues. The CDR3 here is CASSLFSDTGELFF. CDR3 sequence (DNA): TGCGCCAGCAGCTTATTTTCGGACACCGGGGAGCTGTTTTTT.